This record looks at one TCR beta chain sequence and its context. Germline CDR1 and CDR2: SEHNR and FQNEAQ (reference sequence). V lost 3 bases and J 2 bases, leaving 6 bases between the germline ends. The CDR3 is 13 residues long. This sample stems from a study of blood T cell repertoires in COVID-19. Assay: immunoSEQ multiplex PCR; the TCRdb copy retains only in-frame clones and omits some. Altogether about 280,000 clones are present, around 84% being singletons, with the ten largest covering approximately 5%. The sample taken for sequencing was PBMCs or T cells enriched from blood (not recorded which). The chain recombines TRBV7-9 with TRBJ2-3; D is unclear. This sequence was found in a middle-aged man who had been exposed to COVID-19. The CDR3 DNA follows: TGTGCCAGCAGCTTCTTCTACACAGATACGCAGTATTTT. It translates to CASSFFYTDTQYF.